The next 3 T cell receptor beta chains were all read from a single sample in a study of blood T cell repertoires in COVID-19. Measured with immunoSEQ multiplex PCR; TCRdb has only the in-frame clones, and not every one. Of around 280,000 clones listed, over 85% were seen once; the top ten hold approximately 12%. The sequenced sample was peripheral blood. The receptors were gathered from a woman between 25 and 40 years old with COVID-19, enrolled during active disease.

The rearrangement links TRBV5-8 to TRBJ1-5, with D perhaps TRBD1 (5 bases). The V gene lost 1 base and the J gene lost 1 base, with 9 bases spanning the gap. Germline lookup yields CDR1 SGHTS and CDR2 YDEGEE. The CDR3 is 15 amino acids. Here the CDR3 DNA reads TGTGCCAGCAGCTTGTTAGGGGTCAGCAATCAGCCCCAGCATTTT. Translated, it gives CASSLLGVSNQPQHF.

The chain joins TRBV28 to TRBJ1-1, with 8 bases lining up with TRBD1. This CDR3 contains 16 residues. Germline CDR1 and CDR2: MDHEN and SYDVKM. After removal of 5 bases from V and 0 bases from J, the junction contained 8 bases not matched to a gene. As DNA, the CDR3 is TGTGCCAGCAGTCCAAGGACAGGGCAAATGAACACTGAAGCTTTCTTT. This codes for CASSPRTGQMNTEAFF.

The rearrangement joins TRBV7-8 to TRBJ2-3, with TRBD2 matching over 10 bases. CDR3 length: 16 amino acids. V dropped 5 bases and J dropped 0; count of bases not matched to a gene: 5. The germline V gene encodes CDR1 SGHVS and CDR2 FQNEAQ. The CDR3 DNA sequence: TGTGCCAGCAGCCCCTTAGCGGGGGGCAGCACAGATACGCAGTATTTT. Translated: CASSPLAGGSTDTQYF.